The rows below give T cell receptor beta chains drawn from one sample of a study of vaccination effects on CD4 cells after COVID-19. TCRdb's table, derived via immunoSEQ multiplex PCR, lists solely in-frame clones and lacks some. The repertoire holds approximately 82,000 clones, with 70% to 75% as singletons. For these receptors, no antigen is known. The sample in question was CD4+ T cells from PBMCs cultured with HCoV-229E spike peptides, obtained before COVID-19 vaccination. All receptors come from a human donor who received a COVID-19 vaccine. Both conserved end residues are part of each CDR3. Fields, in order: CDR3 DNA, CDR3 protein, V gene, D gene, clone size, J gene. D genes are given only for firm matches. Clone size is not always given. Where it is, it says once, few, many or a class for expanded clones.

TGTGCCAGCAGCTCCCGGACGGAGAGCTCTGGGGCCAACGTCCTGACTTTC | CASSSRTESSGANVLTF | TRBV7-3 | NA | NA | TRBJ2-6
TGCGCCAGCAGCCCCGGGACAGGGTATCAGCCCCAGCATTTT | CASSPGTGYQPQHF | TRBV5-1 | TRBD1 | few | TRBJ1-5
TGTGCCTGGAAGGACAGGACCCTGGAGAAGACCCAGTACTTC | CAWKDRTLEKTQYF | TRBV30 | TRBD1 | NA | TRBJ2-5
TGTGCCAGCAGTGACGCCTATGGACGGGGAGGGACCCAGTACTTC | CASSDAYGRGGTQYF | TRBV6-1 | NA | NA | TRBJ2-5
TGTGCCAGCAGGGACAGGGGAGGAGAGACCCAGTACTTC | CASRDRGGETQYF | TRBV5-6 | TRBD1 | NA | TRBJ2-5
TGTGCCAGCAGCTCGACAGGGGGCGCGGGTGGCTACACCTTC | CASSSTGGAGGYTF | TRBV7-9 | TRBD1 | NA | TRBJ1-2
TGTGCCAGCAGCAAAAGACAGGGCATTAATGAAAAACTGTTTTTT | CASSKRQGINEKLFF | TRBV7-2 | TRBD1 | NA | TRBJ1-4
TGTGCCACATCCGGGACAAATCAGCCCCAGCATTTT | CATSGTNQPQHF | TRBV19 | NA | NA | TRBJ1-5
TGTGCCAGCACCCGAGGAACAGGGTATTACTCTGGGGCCAACGTCCTGACTTTC | CASTRGTGYYSGANVLTF | TRBV7-9 | NA | NA | TRBJ2-6
TGTGCCAGCACCCGGGACAGTGTAGTAGGAACCGGGGAGCTGTTTTTT | CASTRDSVVGTGELFF | TRBV27 | TRBD1 | NA | TRBJ2-2
TGTGCCAGCAGCTTAGGGACAGGGAGACCCAAGGGGACCCAGTACTTC | CASSLGTGRPKGTQYF | TRBV7-9 | TRBD1 | NA | TRBJ2-5
TGTGCCAGCAGTGACAGGGGAACAACTAATGAAAAACTGTTTTTT | CASSDRGTTNEKLFF | TRBV6-1 | NA | NA | TRBJ1-4
TGTGCCGTGGGGACCAATAATTCACCCCTCCACTTT | CAVGTNNSPLHF | TRBV7-2 | NA | once | TRBJ1-6
TGTGCCAGCAGTGGAAGAGCGGGGGGGCTGTTCTTC | CASSGRAGGLFF | TRBV25-1 | TRBD2 | NA | TRBJ2-1
TGTGCCAGCAGTGAACCCGGGGGGGGACTCTCTGGAAACACCATATATTTT | CASSEPGGGLSGNTIYF | TRBV6-1 | NA | NA | TRBJ1-3
TGTGCCACCAGTGATGCGACAGGGGGTTCTGGAAACACCATATATTTT | CATSDATGGSGNTIYF | TRBV24-1 | TRBD1 | few | TRBJ1-3
TGTGCCAGCAGCTTGGTCGGCGGACCCCTCCACTTT | CASSLVGGPLHF | TRBV5-6 | NA | NA | TRBJ1-6
TGTGCCAGTAGTATAAGGGGGGCGCCGGAGAAACTGTTTTTT | CASSIRGAPEKLFF | TRBV19 | NA | NA | TRBJ1-4